These 18 T cell receptor beta chains share one sample of origin, sequenced in a study of blood T cell repertoires in COVID-19. Profiling relied on immunoSEQ multiplex PCR, and the TCRdb table lists in-frame clones only, not all of them. This sample has approximately 98,000 clones, with 65% to 85% found just once. The material sequenced was peripheral blood. These receptors all come from a woman older than 75 with acute or convalescent COVID-19.

The chain carries TRBV29-1 and TRBJ2-1; D is unclear. The CDR3 runs to 12 residues. Germline V gene sequence: CDR1 SQVTM, CDR2 ANQGSEA. Trimming removed 5 bases at V and 1 base at J, with 6 bases between. The CDR3 loop reads CSVSVSYNEQFF. The CDR3 coding sequence is TGCAGCGTTTCGGTATCCTACAATGAGCAGTTCTTC.

Only one count was recorded for this clone. The V gene is TRBV6-4, the J gene TRBJ1-2, with a possible D match to TRBD1 (5 bases). The CDR3 loop spans 12 amino acids. The V gene's germline CDR1 is MRHNA and CDR2 SNTAGT. V dropped 2 bases and J dropped 8 bases, with 9 bases sitting between them. The CDR3 DNA sequence: TGTGCCAGCAGTGACGGGGCTAACGGCTACACCTTC. Translating it yields CASSDGANGYTF.

This rearrangement joins TRBV5-6 to TRBJ2-3; tentative D call: TRBD1 (6 bases). V dropped 0 bases and J dropped 0 bases, with 8 bases sitting between them. CDR1 SGHDT and CDR2 YYEEEE come from the germline V gene. The CDR3 totals 15 residues. The CDR3 region is CASSLGGLSTDTQYF. CDR3 coding DNA: TGTGCCAGCAGCTTGGGGGGGCTTAGCACAGATACGCAGTATTTT.

This chain links TRBV6-2 or TRBV6-3 with TRBJ1-1; tentatively, D is TRBD1 (6 bases). CDR1 is MNHEY and CDR2 is SVGEGT in the germline V gene. The CDR3 extends over 16 amino acids. V lost 0 bases, J lost 3 bases, and 14 bases lay in between. CDR3 sequence: CASSYSRGGGHTEAFF. CDR3 DNA sequence: TGTGCCAGCAGTTACTCCAGAGGGGGGGGACACACTGAAGCTTTCTTT.

The V and J genes are TRBV2 and TRBJ1-1; D is perhaps TRBD1 (5 bases). With 8 bases removed from V and 1 base from J, the gap between germline ends came to 11 bases. CDR3 length equals 13 residues. Germline CDR1 SNHLY, CDR2 FYNNEI. Written as DNA, the CDR3 is TGTGCCAGCGCCGGTACAGGGAACACTGAAGCTTTCTTT. As protein: CASAGTGNTEAFF.

V and J are TRBV18 and TRBJ1-5; 8 nucleotides line up with TRBD1. This CDR3 contains 16 residues. From germline, CDR1 is KGHSH and CDR2 LQKENI. V trimming: 4 bases; J trimming: 0 bases; junction bases outside the gene matches: 5. The CDR3 region is CASSLSGQVSNQPQHF. The CDR3 nucleotides read TGTGCCAGCTCACTGTCGGGACAGGTTAGCAATCAGCCCCAGCATTTT.

This chain uses TRBV4-2 with TRBJ1-1; 8 nucleotides line up with TRBD1. This CDR3 comprises 15 residues. Germline values: CDR1 LGHNA, CDR2 YNFKEQ. The J segment lost 6 bases and the V segment lost 2 bases, leaving 8 bases of the junction unmatched. The CDR3 region is CASSQPGQGGSEAFF. The DNA of the CDR3 is TGTGCCAGCAGCCAACCCGGACAGGGTGGGTCTGAAGCTTTCTTT.

This clone has a single count. V usage is TRBV18 and J usage is TRBJ2-2; 11 positions match TRBD1. Germline V CDR1 and CDR2: KGHSH, LQKENI. CDR3 size: 17 residues. Germline trimming cut 3 bases from V and 5 bases from J; bases unmatched to any gene: 8. The CDR3 region is CASSPIGQGARTGELFF. The CDR3 bases are TGTGCCAGCTCACCTATCGGACAGGGGGCGAGAACCGGGGAGCTGTTTTTT.

The chain employs TRBV2 and TRBJ2-5; D perhaps matches TRBD1 (5 bases). V lost 5 bases and J 2 bases, leaving 15 bases between the germline ends. Germline CDR1 reads SNHLY; CDR2 reads FYNNEI. The CDR3 covers 15 residues. In DNA form, the CDR3 reads TGTGCCAGCAGTTCTCAGGGTTCTAAGCAAGAGACCCAGTACTTC. Its protein product is CASSSQGSKQETQYF. Looking up the rest from reference TRBV2 and TRBJ2-5 gives the full variable domain: EPEVTQTPSHQVTQMGQEVILRCVPISNHLYFYWYRQILGQKVEFLVSFYNNEISEKSEIFDDQFSVERPDGSNFTLKIRSTKLEDSAMYFCASSSQGSKQETQYFGPGTRLLVL.

This clone was picked up a small number of times. This chain joins TRBV6-1 and TRBJ1-5; D ambiguous. The CDR3 consists of 14 residues. Germline values: CDR1 MNHNS, CDR2 SASEGT. V gave up 1 base and J gave up 7 bases, with 11 bases separating them. The CDR3 coding sequence is TGTGCCAGCAGTGAAGTGAGGAGTAGGCAGCCCCAGCATTTT. This sequence encodes CASSEVRSRQPQHF.

The chain carries TRBV6-2 or TRBV6-3 and TRBJ1-4; 10 bases line up with TRBD1. Per germline, CDR1 MNHEY and CDR2 SVGEGT. V lost 6 bases and J lost 8; bases outside the gene matches: 18. The CDR3 covers 18 residues. The CDR3 DNA sequence: TGTGCCAGCAGCAGACAGGGGGCAAACCTACCCCTTGCGGAAAAACTGTTTTTT. Protein product: CASSRQGANLPLAEKLFF.

This chain uses TRBV5-4 with TRBJ2-7; D is perhaps TRBD1 (6 bases). Trimming stripped 1 base from V and 4 bases from J, with 18 bases between. Germline loops: CDR1 SGHNT, CDR2 YYREEE (reference sequence). CDR3 length: 16 residues. CDR3 sequence (DNA): TGTGCCAGCAGCTTGCAGGGGTGGGGGTTCATGTACGAGCAGTACTTC. This encodes CASSLQGWGFMYEQYF.

The rearrangement joins TRBV2 to TRBJ2-2, with TRBD1 identical over 11 bases. This CDR3 has 21 residues. With V trimmed by 0 bases and J by 4 bases, 16 bases remained unmatched. Germline V lookup: CDR1 SNHLY, CDR2 FYNNEI. CDR3: CASSEAGKWDRGISGTGELFF. The CDR3 DNA sequence: TGTGCCAGCAGTGAAGCTGGGAAATGGGACAGGGGGATTTCGGGCACCGGGGAGCTGTTTTTT.

This clone showed up just once. The chain joins TRBV29-1 to TRBJ1-1, with D tentatively TRBD1 (5 bases). V shed 8 bases and J shed 8 bases, with 18 bases lying between them. From germline, CDR1 is SQVTM and CDR2 ANQGSEA. This CDR3 spans 12 amino acids. This CDR3 reads CSIAPQNREAFF. CDR3 in DNA: TGCAGCATAGCCCCCCAAAACAGGGAAGCTTTCTTT.

The chain joins TRBV2 to TRBJ1-1; 7 bases line up with TRBD1. The CDR3 has 16 residues. V lost 6 bases and J lost 4; bases outside the gene matches: 14. Looked up from germline, CDR1 is SNHLY and CDR2 is FYNNEI. The CDR3 loop is CASSYDKGARGTEAFF. The CDR3 nucleotides are TGTGCCAGCAGCTACGATAAGGGGGCGCGTGGCACTGAAGCTTTCTTT.

The table lists this clone with a count of one. J is TRBJ2-5 and V is TRBV9; maybe TRBD2 (5 bases). Trimming removed 6 bases from V and 1 base from J, with 13 bases in between. The CDR3 sequence is 14 residues long. Germline-derived CDR1 and CDR2 are SGDLS and YYNGEE. CDR3 nucleotide sequence: TGTGCCAGCACCTTAGGAGGTTTCCAAGAGACCCAGTACTTC. This translates into CASTLGGFQETQYF.

V gene TRBV18 combines with J gene TRBJ1-2, with 11 bases aligning to TRBD1. V dropped 2 bases and J dropped 4; count of bases not matched to a gene: 9. The CDR3 has 17 amino acids. Germline CDR1 reads KGHSH; CDR2 reads LQKENI. The CDR3 nucleotides read TGTGCCAGCTCACCAACGGACAGGGGGCGCGGGGGCTATGGCTACACCTTC. Translation: CASSPTDRGRGGYGYTF.

The J gene is TRBJ1-1, the V gene TRBV10-3, with D perhaps matching TRBD1 (5 bases). CDR1 is ENHRY, CDR2 SYGVKD, per germline. The CDR3 loop spans 16 amino acids. The V and J ends lost 5 bases and 1 base respectively, with 17 bases between them. The CDR3 DNA reads TGTGCCATCAGTTCCCCGGGCGGGGCGGGGAACACTGAAGCTTTCTTT. Translating it yields CAISSPGGAGNTEAFF.